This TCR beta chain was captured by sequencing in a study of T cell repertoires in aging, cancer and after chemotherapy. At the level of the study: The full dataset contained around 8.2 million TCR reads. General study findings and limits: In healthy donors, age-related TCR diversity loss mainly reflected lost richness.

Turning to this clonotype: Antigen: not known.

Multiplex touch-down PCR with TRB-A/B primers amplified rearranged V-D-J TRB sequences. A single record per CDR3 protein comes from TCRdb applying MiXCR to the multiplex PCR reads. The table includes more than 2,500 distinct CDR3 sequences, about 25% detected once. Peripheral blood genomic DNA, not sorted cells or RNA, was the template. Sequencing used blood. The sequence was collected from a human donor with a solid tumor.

CDR3: CARSKTVRSNTGELFF. CDR3 bases: TGTGCCAGGAGCAAGACGGTACGGTCGAACACCGGGGAGCTGTTTTTT. V gene TRBV14 combines with J gene TRBJ2-2; D is uncertain. From germline, CDR1 is SGHDN and CDR2 FVKESK. This CDR3 spans 16 amino acids. V lost 9 bases to trimming and J lost 0 bases, with 17 bases between them.